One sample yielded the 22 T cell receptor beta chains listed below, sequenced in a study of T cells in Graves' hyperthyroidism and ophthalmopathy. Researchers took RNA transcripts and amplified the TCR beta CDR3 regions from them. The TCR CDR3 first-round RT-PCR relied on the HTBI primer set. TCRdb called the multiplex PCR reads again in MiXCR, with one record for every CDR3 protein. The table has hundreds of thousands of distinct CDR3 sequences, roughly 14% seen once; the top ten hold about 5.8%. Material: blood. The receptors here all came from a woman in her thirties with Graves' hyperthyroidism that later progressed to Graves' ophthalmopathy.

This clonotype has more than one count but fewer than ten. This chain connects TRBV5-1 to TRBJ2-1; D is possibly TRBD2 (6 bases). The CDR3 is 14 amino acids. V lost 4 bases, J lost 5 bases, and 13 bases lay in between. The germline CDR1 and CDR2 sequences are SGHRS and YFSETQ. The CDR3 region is CASSASGLNNEQFF. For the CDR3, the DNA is TGCGCCAGCAGCGCAAGCGGGTTAAACAATGAGCAGTTCTTC. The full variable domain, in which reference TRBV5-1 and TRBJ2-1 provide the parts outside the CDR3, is KAGVTQTPRYLIKTRGQQVTLSCSPISGHRSVSWYQQTPGQGLQFLFEYFSETQRNKGNFPGRFSGRQFSNSRSEMNVSTLELGDSALYLCASSASGLNNEQFFGPGTRLTVL.

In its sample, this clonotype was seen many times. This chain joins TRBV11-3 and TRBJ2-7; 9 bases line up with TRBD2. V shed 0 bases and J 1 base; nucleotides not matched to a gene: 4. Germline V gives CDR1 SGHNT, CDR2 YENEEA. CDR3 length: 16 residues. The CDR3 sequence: CASSLEELAGSYEQYF. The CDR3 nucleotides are TGTGCCAGCAGCTTAGAAGAGCTAGCGGGATCCTACGAGCAGTACTTC.

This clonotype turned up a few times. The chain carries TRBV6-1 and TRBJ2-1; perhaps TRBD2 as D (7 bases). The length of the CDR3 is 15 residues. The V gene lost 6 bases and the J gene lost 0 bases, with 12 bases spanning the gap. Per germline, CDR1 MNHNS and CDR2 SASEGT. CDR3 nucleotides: TGTGCCAGCAGGGGGGGGCCGAGCTCCTACAATGAGCAGTTCTTC. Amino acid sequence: CASRGGPSSYNEQFF.

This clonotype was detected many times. CDR3: CASGSRQGSKFTYNEQFF. DNA of the CDR3: TGTGCCAGCGGCTCCCGGCAGGGGTCCAAATTTACCTACAATGAGCAGTTCTTC. The chain joins TRBV6-2 or TRBV6-3 to TRBJ2-1; tentative D call: TRBD1 (6 bases). The CDR3 loop spans 18 amino acids. Germline-derived CDR1 and CDR2 are MNHEY and SVGEGT. Trimming pared 8 bases from V and 2 bases from J, leaving 25 bases between.

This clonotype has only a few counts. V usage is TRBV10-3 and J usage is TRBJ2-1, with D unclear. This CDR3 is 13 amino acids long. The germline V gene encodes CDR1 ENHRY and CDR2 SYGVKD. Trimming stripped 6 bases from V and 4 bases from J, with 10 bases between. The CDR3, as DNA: TGTGCCATCAGGTACGCAGATTACAATGAGCAGTTCTTC. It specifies CAIRYADYNEQFF.

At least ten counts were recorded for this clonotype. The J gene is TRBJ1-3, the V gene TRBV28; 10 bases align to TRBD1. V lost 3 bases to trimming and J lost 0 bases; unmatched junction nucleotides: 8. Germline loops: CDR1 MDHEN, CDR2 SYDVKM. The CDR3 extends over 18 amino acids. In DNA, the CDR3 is TGTGCCAGCAGTTTGTGGGGACAGGGGCTTAGCTCTGGAAACACCATATATTTT. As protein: CASSLWGQGLSSGNTIYF.

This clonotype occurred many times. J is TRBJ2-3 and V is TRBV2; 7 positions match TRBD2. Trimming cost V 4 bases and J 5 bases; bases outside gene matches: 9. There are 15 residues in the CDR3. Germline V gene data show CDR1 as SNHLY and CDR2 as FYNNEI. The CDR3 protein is CASSVEGGGGDTQYF. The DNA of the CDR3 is TGTGCCAGCAGTGTCGAGGGAGGCGGGGGAGATACGCAGTATTTT. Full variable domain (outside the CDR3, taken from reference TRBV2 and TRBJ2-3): EPEVTQTPSHQVTQMGQEVILRCVPISNHLYFYWYRQILGQKVEFLVSFYNNEISEKSEIFDDQFSVERPDGSNFTLKIRSTKLEDSAMYFCASSVEGGGGDTQYFGPGTRLTVL.

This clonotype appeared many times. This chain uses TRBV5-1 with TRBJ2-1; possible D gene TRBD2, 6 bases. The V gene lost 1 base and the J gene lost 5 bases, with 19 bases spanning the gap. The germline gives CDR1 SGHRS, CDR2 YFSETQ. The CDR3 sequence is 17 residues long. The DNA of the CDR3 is TGCGCCAGCAGCTTGATGATGGGGGGAAAGTGGGACAATGAGCAGTTCTTC. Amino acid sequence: CASSLMMGGKWDNEQFF.

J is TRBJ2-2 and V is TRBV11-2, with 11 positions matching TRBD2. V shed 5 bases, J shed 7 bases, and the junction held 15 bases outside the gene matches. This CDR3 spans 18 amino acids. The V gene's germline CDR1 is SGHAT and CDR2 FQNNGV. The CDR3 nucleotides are TGTGCCAGCAGCCTAGTCACTAGCGGGAGAATGGGGAACGGGGAGCTGTTTTTT. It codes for CASSLVTSGRMGNGELFF.

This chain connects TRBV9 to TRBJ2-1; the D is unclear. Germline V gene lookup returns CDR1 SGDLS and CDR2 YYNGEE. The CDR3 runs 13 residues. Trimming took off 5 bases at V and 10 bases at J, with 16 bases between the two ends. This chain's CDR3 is CASSNSRWREQFF. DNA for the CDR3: TGTGCCAGCAGTAACTCCCGATGGCGGGAGCAGTTCTTC.

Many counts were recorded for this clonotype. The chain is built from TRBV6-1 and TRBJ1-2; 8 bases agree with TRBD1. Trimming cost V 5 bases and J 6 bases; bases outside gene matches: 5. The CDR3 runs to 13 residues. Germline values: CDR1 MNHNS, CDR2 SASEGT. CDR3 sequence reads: CASSKGTGDGYTF. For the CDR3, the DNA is TGTGCCAGCAGTAAAGGGACAGGCGATGGCTACACCTTC.

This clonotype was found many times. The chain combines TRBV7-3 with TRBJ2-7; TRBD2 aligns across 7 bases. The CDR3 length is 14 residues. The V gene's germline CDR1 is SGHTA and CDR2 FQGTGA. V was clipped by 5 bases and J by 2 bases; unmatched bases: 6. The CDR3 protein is CASSAWTRPYEQYF. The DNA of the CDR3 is TGTGCCAGCAGCGCGTGGACTAGACCCTACGAGCAGTACTTC.

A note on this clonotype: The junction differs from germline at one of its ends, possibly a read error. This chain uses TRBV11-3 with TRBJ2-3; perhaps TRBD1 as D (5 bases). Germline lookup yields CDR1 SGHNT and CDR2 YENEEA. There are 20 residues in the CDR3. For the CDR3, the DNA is TGTGCCAGCAGCTTAACTCCCATTAGCAGAGAGACATATAGCACAGGTACGCAGTATTTT. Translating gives CASSLTPISRETYSTGTQYF.

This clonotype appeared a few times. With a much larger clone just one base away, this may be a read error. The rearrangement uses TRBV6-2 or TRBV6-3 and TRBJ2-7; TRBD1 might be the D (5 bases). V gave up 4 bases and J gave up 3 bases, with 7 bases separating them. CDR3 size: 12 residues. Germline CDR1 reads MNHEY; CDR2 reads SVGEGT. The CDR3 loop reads CASSCDSYEQYF. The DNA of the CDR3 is TGTGCCAGCAGTTGCGACAGCTACGAGCAGTACTTC.

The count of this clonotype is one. CDR3 nucleotide sequence: TGTGCCAGCAGTTTATTCCAGGAAGCATTCTACGAGCAGTTCTTC. This sequence encodes CASSLFQEAFYEQFF. The chain recombines TRBV12-3 or TRBV12-4 with TRBJ2-7; unclear D gene. The DNA end lines up better with TRBJ2-1; the J call may be wrong. CDR3 length: 15 residues.

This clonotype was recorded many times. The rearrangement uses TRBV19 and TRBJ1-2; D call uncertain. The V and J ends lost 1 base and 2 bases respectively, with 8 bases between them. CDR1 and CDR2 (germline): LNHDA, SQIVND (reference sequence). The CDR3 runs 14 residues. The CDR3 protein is CASSIGTTNYGYTF. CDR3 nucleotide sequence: TGTGCCAGTAGTATAGGCACCACCAACTATGGCTACACCTTC. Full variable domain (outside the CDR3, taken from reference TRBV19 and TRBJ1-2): DGGITQSPKYLFRKEGQNVTLSCEQNLNHDAMYWYRQDPGQGLRLIYYSQIVNDFQKGDIAEGYSVSREKKESFPLTVTSAQKNPTAFYLCASSIGTTNYGYTFGSGTRLTVV.

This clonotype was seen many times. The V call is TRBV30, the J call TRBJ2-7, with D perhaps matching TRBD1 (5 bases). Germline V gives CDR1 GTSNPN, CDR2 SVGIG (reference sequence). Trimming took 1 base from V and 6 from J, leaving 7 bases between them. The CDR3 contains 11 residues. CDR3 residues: CAWSEGIEQYF. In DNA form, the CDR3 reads TGTGCCTGGAGTGAGGGGATCGAGCAGTACTTC.

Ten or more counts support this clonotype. In DNA, the CDR3 is TGTGCCAGCAGTGAGTTACAGGGCTATGGCTACACCTTC. This translates into CASSELQGYGYTF. This chain connects TRBV6-1 to TRBJ1-2; D is perhaps TRBD1 (6 bases). The germline gives CDR1 MNHNS, CDR2 SASEGT. This CDR3 has 13 residues. Trimming left V 3 bases short and J 4 bases short, with 9 bases between.

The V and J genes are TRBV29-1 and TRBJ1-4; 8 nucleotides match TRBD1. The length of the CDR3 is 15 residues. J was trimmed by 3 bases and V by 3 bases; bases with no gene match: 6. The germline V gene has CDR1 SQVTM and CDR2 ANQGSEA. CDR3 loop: CSVENQGAPNEKLFF. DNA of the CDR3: TGCAGCGTTGAGAACCAGGGGGCACCTAATGAAAAACTGTTTTTT.

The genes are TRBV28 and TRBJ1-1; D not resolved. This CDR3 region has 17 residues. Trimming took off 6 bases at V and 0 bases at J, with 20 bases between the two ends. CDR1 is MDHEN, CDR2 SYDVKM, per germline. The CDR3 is CASSSAAIGYMNTEAFF. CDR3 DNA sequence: TGTGCCAGCAGCTCCGCAGCTATCGGTTATATGAACACTGAAGCTTTCTTT.

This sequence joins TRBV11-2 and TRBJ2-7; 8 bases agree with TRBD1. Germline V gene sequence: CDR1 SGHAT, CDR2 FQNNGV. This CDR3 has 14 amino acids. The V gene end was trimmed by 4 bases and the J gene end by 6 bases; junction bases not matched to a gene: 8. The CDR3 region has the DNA TGTGCCAGCAGCTCTAATAAGGACAGGGCCGAGCAGTACTTC. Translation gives CASSSNKDRAEQYF.

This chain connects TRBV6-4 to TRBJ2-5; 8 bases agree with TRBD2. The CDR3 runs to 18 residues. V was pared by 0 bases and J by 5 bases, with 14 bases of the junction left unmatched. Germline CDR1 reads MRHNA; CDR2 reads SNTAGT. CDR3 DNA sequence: TGTGCCAGCAGTGACTCCACCACCTTTAGCGGGATTGAGGAGACCCAGTACTTC. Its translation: CASSDSTTFSGIEETQYF.